These 10 T cell receptor beta chains came from one sample sequenced in a study of blood T cell repertoires in COVID-19. The method was immunoSEQ multiplex PCR; TCRdb's version includes in-frame clones alone and lacks a portion of them. The table lists some 200,000 clones, approximately 91% of them singletons. Sequencing was done on a sample of PBMCs or T cells enriched from blood (not recorded which). The receptors here all came from a woman under 30 who had recovered from COVID-19.

The J gene is TRBJ2-7, the V gene TRBV5-4; 12 bases line up with TRBD2. Trimming removed 4 bases from V and 4 bases from J; junction bases left unmatched: 6. The germline gives CDR1 SGHNT, CDR2 YYREEE (reference sequence). This CDR3 is built from 15 residues. In DNA, the CDR3 is TGTGCCAGCAGCGAAGGACTAGCGGGGCTTTACGAGCAGTACTTC. Protein: CASSEGLAGLYEQYF.

The genes are TRBV28 and TRBJ1-5, with D uncertain. Germline CDR1 MDHEN, CDR2 SYDVKM. V was clipped by 5 bases and J by 6 bases, with 20 bases between them. The CDR3 has 16 amino acids. The CDR3 reads CASSPRGPFDGQPQHF. In DNA, the CDR3 is TGTGCCAGCAGTCCGAGAGGGCCCTTTGATGGTCAGCCCCAGCATTTT.

CDR3 bases: TGTGCCACCCGGGACATCCAAGAGACCCAGTACTTC. Its translation: CATRDIQETQYF. The V call is TRBV24-1, the J call TRBJ2-5; D may be TRBD1 (6 bases). There are 12 residues in the CDR3. From germline, CDR1 is KGHDR and CDR2 SFDVKD. V was clipped by 9 bases and J by 1 base, with 8 bases between them.

The chain is built from TRBV15 and TRBJ1-1, with 7 bases lining up with TRBD1. The CDR3 totals 13 residues. V dropped 4 bases and J dropped 3; count of bases not matched to a gene: 2. CDR1 is LNHNV, CDR2 YYDKDF, per germline (reference sequence). CDR3 sequence (DNA): TGTGCCACCAGCACGCAGGGGGACACTGAAGCTTTCTTT. Amino acids: CATSTQGDTEAFF.

The chain has TRBV5-6 and TRBJ1-3; tentative D call: TRBD1 (5 bases). Germline loops: CDR1 SGHDT, CDR2 YYEEEE. V lost 4 bases and J lost 0, with 11 bases in between. CDR3 length: 15 amino acids. The CDR3 region is CASSRRGGSGNTIYF. The CDR3 nucleotides are TGTGCCAGCAGCCGGCGCGGGGGCTCTGGAAACACCATATATTTT.

This clone showed up just once. One end of the junction varies from germline; a read error may be responsible. The rearrangement links TRBV7-7 to TRBJ2-1, with 8 nucleotides matching TRBD2. CDR3 length equals 15 residues. Germline CDR1 and CDR2: SSHAT and FNYEAQ (reference sequence). The CDR3 nucleotides read TGTGCTAGCAGCTTGGTAGCGGGATCCAGGGGTGAGCAGTTCTTC. This codes for CASSLVAGSRGEQFF.

J is TRBJ2-7 and V is TRBV3-1 (or the pseudogene TRBV3-2); 7 nucleotides align to TRBD1. The V and J ends lost 1 base and 5 bases, in that order; junction bases with no gene match: 11. This CDR3 comprises 16 residues. The germline gives CDR1 LGHDT, CDR2 YNNKEL (reference sequence). CDR3 residues: CASSQVGTATVHEQYF. The CDR3 DNA follows: TGTGCCAGCAGCCAAGTGGGGACAGCGACGGTTCACGAGCAGTACTTC.

This clone was seen once. This chain links TRBV12-2 with TRBJ2-1; TRBD2 is the table's D call and was not checked against the DNA. TRBV12-2 is a recognized pseudogene. This CDR3 spans 22 amino acids. Here the CDR3 reads CASPVRGVCGRAIKSSYNEQFF. The CDR3 DNA sequence: TGTGCAAGTCCTGTTAGAGGCGTGTGCGGGAGGGCCATAAAGAGCTCCTACAATGAGCAGTTCTTC.

This chain uses TRBV7-9 with TRBJ1-2; D is ambiguous. Germline CDR1 SEHNR, CDR2 FQNEAQ (reference sequence). This CDR3 contains 13 residues. Trimming took off 5 bases at V and 4 bases at J, with 11 bases between the two ends. In nucleotides, the CDR3 is TGTGCCAGCAGCCTCGTACTTGCCTATGGCTACACCTTC. This codes for CASSLVLAYGYTF.

This clone was counted a few times. CDR3 sequence reads: CASSAGTAKNIQYF. CDR3 DNA: TGTGCCAGCAGCGCCGGGACAGCTAAAAACATTCAGTACTTC. V is TRBV7-9 and J is TRBJ2-4; TRBD1 agrees at 7 bases. V was pared by 5 bases and J by 4 bases, with 5 bases of the junction left unmatched. Germline V gene lookup returns CDR1 SEHNR and CDR2 FQNEAQ (reference sequence). This CDR3 is 14 amino acids long.